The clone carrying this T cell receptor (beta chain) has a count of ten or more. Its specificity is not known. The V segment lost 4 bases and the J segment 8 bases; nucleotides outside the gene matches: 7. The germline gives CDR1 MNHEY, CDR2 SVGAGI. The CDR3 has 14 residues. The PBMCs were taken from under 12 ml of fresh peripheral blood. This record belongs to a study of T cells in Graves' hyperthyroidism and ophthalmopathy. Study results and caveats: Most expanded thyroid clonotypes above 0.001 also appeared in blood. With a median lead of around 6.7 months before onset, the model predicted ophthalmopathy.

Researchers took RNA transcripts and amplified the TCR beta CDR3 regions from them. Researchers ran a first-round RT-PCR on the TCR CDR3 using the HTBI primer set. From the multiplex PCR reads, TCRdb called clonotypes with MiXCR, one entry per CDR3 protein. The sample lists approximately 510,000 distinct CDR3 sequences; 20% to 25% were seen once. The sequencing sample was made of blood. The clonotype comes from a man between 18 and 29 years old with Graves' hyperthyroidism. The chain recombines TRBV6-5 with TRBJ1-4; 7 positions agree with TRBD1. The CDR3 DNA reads TGTGCCAGCAGTTTGACAGGGAACAGGGAAAAACTGTTTTTT. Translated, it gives CASSLTGNREKLFF.